This TCR beta chain was profiled in a study of blood T cell repertoires in COVID-19. Overall study: Whether acute or convalescent, the COVID-19 samples came from the United States, Italy and Spain. From T cells, B-cell-depleted T cells, or PBMCs came the material, which was cDNA or gDNA.

The CDR3 covers 14 residues. The trim removed 4 bases at V and 1 base at J, leaving 2 bases unmatched. Germline CDR1 SGHNT, CDR2 YYREEE (reference sequence). Authors' processing steps: Scientists estimated how many nucleated cells there were by amplifying reference gene primers. Clones were read by immunoSEQ multiplex PCR, and TCRdb kept only the in-frame ones, dropping some. That table furnishes V, J and clone size, whereas the DNA furnished D and trimming. The data show some 160,000 clones, approximately 83% seen once. This chain connects TRBV5-4 to TRBJ1-1; 9 nucleotides match TRBD1. The sequenced sample was peripheral blood. The receptor was derived from a man aged 65-85 years who had recovered from COVID-19. The CDR3 spells CASSTGQGNTEAFF. In DNA, the CDR3 is TGTGCCAGCAGCACGGGACAGGGGAACACTGAAGCTTTCTTT. The full variable domain, its missing parts supplied by reference TRBV5-4 and TRBJ1-1, is ETGVTQSPTHLIKTRGQQVTLRCSSQSGHNTVSWYQQALGQGPQFIFQYYREEENGRGNFPPRFSGLQFPNYSSELNVNALELDDSALYLCASSTGQGNTEAFFGQGTRLTVV.